This T cell receptor beta chain derives from a study of blood T cell repertoires in COVID-19. Study information: The study drew acute and convalescent COVID-19 samples from the United States, Italy and Spain. From T cells, B-cell-depleted T cells, or PBMCs came the material, which was cDNA or gDNA.

The CDR3 has 15 amino acids. The germline CDR1 and CDR2 sequences are SGHKS and YYEKEE (reference sequence). V lost 2 bases, J lost 7 bases, and 15 bases lay in between. Profiled with immunoSEQ multiplex PCR; TCRdb holds only in-frame clones, not every one. Among 200,000 or so clones listed, approximately 90% were seen once. The chain has TRBV5-5 and TRBJ1-4, with TRBD1 as a possible D gene (6 bases). What was sequenced was peripheral blood. This TCR was recovered from an older man with active or convalescent COVID-19. This chain's CDR3 is CASSFVKGGVEKLFF. CDR3 nucleotides: TGTGCCAGCAGCTTTGTAAAAGGGGGAGTTGAAAAACTGTTTTTT. Filled out from reference TRBV5-5 and TRBJ1-4, the complete variable domain reads DAGVTQSPTHLIKTRGQQVTLRCSPISGHKSVSWYQQVLGQGPQFIFQYYEKEERGRGNFPDRFSARQFPNYSSELNVNALLLGDSALYLCASSFVKGGVEKLFFGSGTQLSVL.